This entry lists 18 T cell receptor beta chains sequenced from one sample in a study of spatial heterogeneity in lung cancer. The time point is: sample taken at primary tumor resection. TCRdb re-analysed the 5' RACE reads in MiXCR, keeping a single row per CDR3 protein. This table holds around 89,000 distinct CDR3 sequences, less than 15% found once. Sequencing used PBMCs, obtained at surgery. The origin of the receptors is a male donor with early-stage non-small cell lung cancer.

This clonotype has at least ten counts. The chain carries TRBV11-2 and TRBJ2-5; perhaps TRBD2 as D (7 bases). Trimming shortened V by 3 bases and J by 5 bases, and 16 bases separated the two germline ends. The CDR3 covers 15 residues. CDR1 is SGHAT and CDR2 is FQNNGV in the germline V gene. The CDR3 sequence: CASSLKGGATETQYF. The CDR3 DNA reads as TGTGCCAGCAGCTTGAAAGGGGGGGCAACGGAGACCCAGTACTTC.

The chain joins TRBV16 to TRBJ1-5; unclear D gene. This CDR3 has 14 residues. Germline V gene lookup returns CDR1 KGHSY and CDR2 FQNENV. Trimming took 5 bases from V and 5 from J, leaving 13 bases between them. Written as DNA, the CDR3 is TGTGCCAGCAGCAAGGGTTCTCTGGATCAGCCCCAGCATTTT. Protein sequence: CASSKGSLDQPQHF.

The genes are TRBV5-5 and TRBJ1-1, with 8 bases identical to TRBD1. Per germline, CDR1 SGHKS and CDR2 YYEKEE (reference sequence). Germline trimming cut 3 bases from V and 1 base from J; bases unmatched to any gene: 2. This CDR3 has 14 amino acids. The CDR3 DNA reads as TGTGCCAGCAGCTCCGGGACAGGGAACACTGAAGCTTTCTTT. Translated, it gives CASSSGTGNTEAFF.

This clonotype was observed a few times. This sequence joins TRBV7-2 and TRBJ2-5; unclear D gene. Germline V gene data show CDR1 as SGHTA and CDR2 as FQGNSA. This CDR3 contains 15 residues. The germline V and J ends were trimmed by 1 base and 5 bases, with 14 bases remaining between them. DNA for the CDR3: TGTGCCAGCAGCTTAGTTTTCCTCGTCTGGGAGACCCAGTACTTC. Translated, it gives CASSLVFLVWETQYF.

V is TRBV7-2 and J is TRBJ2-1; D not certain. This CDR3 contains 16 residues. Germline lookup yields CDR1 SGHTA and CDR2 FQGNSA. Trimming left V 5 bases short and J 9 bases short, with 23 bases between. This chain's CDR3 is CASSPFWTARMSEQFF. CDR3 nucleotide sequence: TGTGCCAGCAGCCCCTTCTGGACGGCCAGAATGAGTGAGCAGTTCTTC.

This clonotype was seen repeatedly, ten times or more. The chain employs TRBV11-3 and TRBJ2-7; no reliable D call. The germline CDR1 and CDR2 sequences are SGHNT and YENEEA. V lost 8 bases and J lost 2, with 13 bases in between. This CDR3 spans 13 amino acids. CDR3: CASSPRSTYEQYF. CDR3 in DNA: TGTGCCAGCTCGCCCCGGAGCACCTACGAGCAGTACTTC.

The chain recombines TRBV20-1 with TRBJ2-3; 11 positions match TRBD2. CDR1 and CDR2 from the germline V gene are DFQATT and SNEGSKA (reference sequence). The V gene end was trimmed by 2 bases and the J gene end by 0 bases; junction bases not matched to a gene: 4. This CDR3 is 16 amino acids long. In nucleotides, the CDR3 is TGCAGTGCTAGACCGGGACTAGCGGCTAGCACAGATACGCAGTATTTT. Translated: CSARPGLAASTDTQYF.

The sample holds a few counts of this clonotype. The chain has TRBV11-2 and TRBJ2-1, with 7 positions matching TRBD1. The V and J ends lost 6 bases and 15 bases, in that order; junction bases with no gene match: 11. The CDR3 totals 12 residues. Looked up from germline, CDR1 is SGHAT and CDR2 is FQNNGV. CDR3 DNA sequence: TGTGCCAGCAGAGATGACAGGGACGGTGCGTTCTTC. Translated: CASRDDRDGAFF. The full variable domain, completed using reference TRBV11-2 and TRBJ2-1, is EAGVAQSPRYKIIEKRQSVAFWCNPISGHATLYWYQQILGQGPKLLIQFQNNGVVDDSQLPKDRFSAERLKGVDSTLKIQPAKLEDSAVYLCASRDDRDGAFFGPGTRLTVL.

This clonotype has a handful of counts. The rearrangement uses TRBV28 and TRBJ2-3; TRBD2 aligns across 8 bases. The germline gives CDR1 MDHEN, CDR2 SYDVKM. This CDR3 comprises 16 residues. V trimming: 5 bases; J trimming: 1 base; junction bases outside the gene matches: 8. CDR3 protein: CASSVIAGRRTDTQYF. CDR3 nucleotides: TGTGCCAGCAGTGTAATAGCGGGAAGACGCACAGATACGCAGTATTTT.

This clonotype has at least ten counts. This chain joins TRBV6-2 or TRBV6-3 and TRBJ2-1, with D unresolved. The CDR3 runs to 15 residues. V was trimmed by 6 bases and J by 0 bases, leaving 12 bases between them. Germline CDR1 reads MNHEY; CDR2 reads SVGEGT. The CDR3 loop reads CASRFRFSSYNEQFF. For the CDR3, the DNA is TGTGCCAGCAGGTTTAGGTTTAGCTCCTACAATGAGCAGTTCTTC.

This clonotype was seen a handful of times. The chain links TRBV7-9 to TRBJ2-7; the match to TRBD2 covers 7 bases. Germline-derived CDR1 and CDR2 are SEHNR and FQNEAQ (reference sequence). V lost 4 bases to trimming and J lost 2 bases; unmatched junction nucleotides: 2. The CDR3 is made up of 13 amino acids. CDR3 amino acids: CASSWTSPYEQYF. CDR3 nucleotides: TGTGCCAGCAGCTGGACTAGTCCCTACGAGCAGTACTTC. Full variable domain (missing parts from reference TRBV7-9 and TRBJ2-7): DTGVSQNPRHKITKRGQNVTFRCDPISEHNRLYWYRQTLGQGPEFLTYFQNEAQLEKSRLLSDRFSAERPKGSFSTLEIQRTEQGDSAMYLCASSWTSPYEQYFGPGTRLTVT.

This clonotype has just a few counts. V gene TRBV7-9 combines with J gene TRBJ1-1; D is undetermined. CDR3 length equals 15 residues. The V end lost 1 base, the J end lost 0 bases, and 9 bases lay between the germline ends. Germline-derived CDR1 and CDR2 are SEHNR and FQNEAQ (reference sequence). Here the CDR3 reads CASSLEGRVNTEAFF. CDR3 nucleotides: TGTGCCAGCAGCTTAGAGGGCAGAGTGAACACTGAAGCTTTCTTT.

The DNA for the CDR3 is TGTGCCAGCAGTATAACGAGACAGAGCCAAGAGACCCAGTACTTC. The encoded protein is CASSITRQSQETQYF. V is TRBV2 and J is TRBJ2-5, with D perhaps TRBD1 (5 bases). Trimming took 5 bases from V and 1 from J, leaving 14 bases between them. Germline V CDR1 and CDR2: SNHLY, FYNNEI. The CDR3 length is 15 residues.

The chain uses TRBV27 and TRBJ1-1; D may be TRBD1 (5 bases). The CDR3 is made up of 13 amino acids. Trimming stripped 5 bases from V and 4 bases from J, with 11 bases between. CDR1 MNHEY and CDR2 SMNVEV come from the germline V gene (reference sequence). The CDR3 DNA is TGTGCCAGCAGTCAACTCACAGGCACTGAAGCTTTCTTT. Protein: CASSQLTGTEAFF.

The chain uses TRBV10-3 and TRBJ2-5; no firm D call. The CDR3 is made up of 14 amino acids. CDR1 is ENHRY, CDR2 SYGVKD, per germline. The V end was cut by 0 bases, the J end by 5 bases, with 10 bases between. CDR3 sequence reads: CAISESLEYETQYF. CDR3 nucleotide sequence: TGTGCCATCAGTGAGTCCCTAGAGTATGAGACCCAGTACTTC.

The chain joins TRBV19 to TRBJ2-2, with D possibly TRBD1 on 5 matching bases. The CDR3 sequence is 18 residues long. Germline-derived CDR1 and CDR2 are LNHDA and SQIVND (reference sequence). The V end was cut by 5 bases, the J end by 0 bases, with 19 bases between. The CDR3 sequence is CASSPATEVPPNTGELFF. The CDR3 DNA reads as TGTGCCAGTAGTCCGGCGACAGAGGTACCTCCGAACACCGGGGAGCTGTTTTTT.

This clonotype was recorded a few times. The chain uses TRBV20-1 and TRBJ2-5; D not resolved. V was shortened by 0 bases and J by 5 bases, with 10 bases between the two germline ends. CDR1 and CDR2 (germline): DFQATT, SNEGSKA (reference sequence). There are 13 residues in the CDR3. As DNA, the CDR3 is TGCAGTGCTAGAGAACCCAGACGGGAGACCCAGTACTTC. Its translation is CSAREPRRETQYF.

This clonotype was seen many times. The rearrangement links TRBV5-1 to TRBJ1-2; 9 nucleotides agree with TRBD1. Looked up from germline, CDR1 is SGHRS and CDR2 is YFSETQ. This CDR3 has 15 amino acids. Trimming cost V 4 bases and J 4 bases; bases outside gene matches: 8. The CDR3 region is CASSRQGVASYGYTF. As DNA, the CDR3 is TGCGCCAGCAGCAGACAGGGGGTAGCTTCCTATGGCTACACCTTC.